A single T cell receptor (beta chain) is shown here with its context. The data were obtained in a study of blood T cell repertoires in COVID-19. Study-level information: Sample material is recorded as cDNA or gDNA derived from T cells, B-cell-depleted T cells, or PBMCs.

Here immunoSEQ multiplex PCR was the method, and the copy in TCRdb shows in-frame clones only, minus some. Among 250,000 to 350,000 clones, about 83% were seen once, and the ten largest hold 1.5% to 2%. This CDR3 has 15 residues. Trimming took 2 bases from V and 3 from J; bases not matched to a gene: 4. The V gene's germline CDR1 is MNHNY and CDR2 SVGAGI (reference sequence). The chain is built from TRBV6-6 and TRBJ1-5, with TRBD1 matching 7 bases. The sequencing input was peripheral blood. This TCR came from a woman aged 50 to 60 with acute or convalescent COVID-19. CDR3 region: CASSYVGTDNQPQHF. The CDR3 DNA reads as TGTGCCAGCAGTTACGTCGGGACAGACAATCAGCCCCAGCATTTT.